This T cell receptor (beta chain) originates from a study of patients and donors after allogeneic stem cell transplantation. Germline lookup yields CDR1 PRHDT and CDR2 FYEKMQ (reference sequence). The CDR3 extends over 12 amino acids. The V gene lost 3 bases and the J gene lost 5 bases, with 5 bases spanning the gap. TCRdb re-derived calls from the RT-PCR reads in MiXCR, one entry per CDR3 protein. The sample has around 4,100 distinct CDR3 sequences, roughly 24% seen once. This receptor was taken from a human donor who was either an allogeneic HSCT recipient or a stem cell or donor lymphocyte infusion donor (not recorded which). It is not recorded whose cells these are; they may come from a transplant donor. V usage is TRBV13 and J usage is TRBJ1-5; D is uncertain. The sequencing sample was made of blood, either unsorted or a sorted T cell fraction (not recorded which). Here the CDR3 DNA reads TGTGCCAGCAGCTTGTTTGATCAGCCCCAGCATTTT. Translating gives CASSLFDQPQHF.